One and the same sample provided the 25 T cell receptor beta chains below, sequenced in a study of a mutant IDH1 vaccine in newly diagnosed glioma. Indicated time point: week 23, last vaccination. Each dose of the vaccine consisted of 300 ug of mutant IDH1 20-mer peptide, with topical imiquimod. No antigen has been assigned to these receptors. TCRdb keeps only in-frame clones here, not all; method: immunoSEQ multiplex PCR. This sample has roughly 76,000 clones, with 85% found just once. The material sequenced was PBMCs, taken from a glioma patient whose treatment included an IDH1 peptide vaccine. These receptors originate from a man aged 30-40 years with glioma. Some clones in this sample may be carry-over from other donors' samples.

The CDR3: CAISESTGVNTEAFF. The CDR3, as DNA: TGTGCCATCAGTGAGTCAACAGGCGTGAACACTGAAGCTTTCTTT. This rearrangement joins TRBV10-3 to TRBJ1-1, with D perhaps TRBD1 (5 bases). The germline V and J ends were trimmed by 0 bases and 0 bases, with 8 bases remaining between them. The CDR3 consists of 15 residues. Germline V gene sequence: CDR1 ENHRY, CDR2 SYGVKD.

The chain links TRBV2 to TRBJ1-5; no clear D. CDR3 length: 15 amino acids. Trimming removed 8 bases at V and 0 bases at J, with 14 bases between. Germline lookup yields CDR1 SNHLY and CDR2 FYNNEI. This chain's CDR3 is CASCSERDSNQPQHF. The DNA of the CDR3 is TGTGCCAGCTGTTCTGAGAGGGATAGCAATCAGCCCCAGCATTTT. Full variable domain (outside the CDR3, taken from reference TRBV2 and TRBJ1-5): EPEVTQTPSHQVTQMGQEVILRCVPISNHLYFYWYRQILGQKVEFLVSFYNNEISEKSEIFDDQFSVERPDGSNFTLKIRSTKLEDSAMYFCASCSERDSNQPQHFGDGTRLSIL.

This chain links TRBV4-3 with TRBJ2-6; 7 bases map to TRBD1. V was clipped by 1 base and J by 0 bases; unmatched bases: 0. CDR1 LGHNA and CDR2 YSLEER come from the germline V gene. The CDR3 is 16 residues long. The CDR3 DNA reads TGCGCCAGCAGCCAAGCAGGGGGCTCTGGGGCCAACGTCCTGACTTTC. It translates to CASSQAGGSGANVLTF.

The V gene is TRBV10-3, the J gene TRBJ2-5, with a weak D call TRBD1 (6 bases). The CDR3 is 16 amino acids. The germline CDR1 and CDR2 sequences are ENHRY and SYGVKD. Trimming shortened V by 5 bases and J by 1 base, and 17 bases separated the two germline ends. CDR3 nucleotide sequence: TGTGCCATCAGTACATTGGGGGACAAGAGCCAAGAGACCCAGTACTTC. It specifies CAISTLGDKSQETQYF.

V is TRBV5-6 and J is TRBJ1-2; D is perhaps TRBD1 (6 bases). The V and J ends lost 3 bases and 2 bases respectively, with 17 bases between them. Germline assignment: CDR1 SGHDT and CDR2 YYEEEE. This CDR3 has 16 amino acids. The CDR3 nucleotides read TGTGCCAGCAGCTCAAGCCCAGGGGCGAGAAACTATGGCTACACCTTC. Translated: CASSSSPGARNYGYTF.

The gene calls are TRBV7-8 and TRBJ2-7; D not certain. V lost 5 bases to trimming and J lost 0 bases, with 11 bases between them. Germline V gives CDR1 SGHVS, CDR2 FQNEAQ. The CDR3 consists of 14 residues. DNA for the CDR3: TGTGCCAGCAGCCACCCGGTGAGCTCCTACGAGCAGTACTTC. Translation gives CASSHPVSSYEQYF.

The genes are TRBV10-3 and TRBJ1-2; D is undetermined. V was cut by 10 bases and J by 5 bases, with 14 bases left in between. CDR3 length equals 12 residues. Germline-derived CDR1 and CDR2 are ENHRY and SYGVKD. Written as DNA, the CDR3 is TGTGCCACCCTGGACGGGTTTTATGGCTACACCTTC. It encodes CATLDGFYGYTF.

The rearrangement joins TRBV5-4 to TRBJ2-1; 9 nucleotides match TRBD2. Germline assignment: CDR1 SGHNT and CDR2 YYREEE (reference sequence). This CDR3 has 13 amino acids. Germline trimming cut 5 bases from V and 8 bases from J; bases unmatched to any gene: 5. The CDR3 sequence: CASRSLAGYEQFF. The CDR3 bases are TGTGCCAGCAGAAGCCTAGCGGGATATGAGCAGTTCTTC.

The chain uses TRBV28 and TRBJ2-3; tentatively, D is TRBD2 (6 bases). The CDR3 covers 13 residues. The ends were cut back, 6 bases at V and 9 bases at J, with 16 bases in the middle. CDR1 MDHEN and CDR2 SYDVKM come from the germline V gene. The CDR3 spells CASRPPGVETQYF. CDR3 nucleotides: TGTGCCAGCAGACCCCCGGGGGTAGAAACGCAGTATTTT.

The chain carries TRBV2 and TRBJ2-7, with D possibly called TRBD1 or TRBD2 (6 bases each). The germline CDR1 and CDR2 sequences are SNHLY and FYNNEI. Trimming removed 3 bases from V and 9 bases from J, with 21 bases in between. This CDR3 is 15 amino acids long. CDR3: CASSDPDRRVKVQYF. The CDR3 DNA reads TGTGCCAGCAGTGATCCCGACAGGAGGGTGAAAGTGCAGTACTTC.

In this sample, this clone turned up once. This chain uses TRBV7-9 with TRBJ1-1; TRBD1 agrees at 7 bases. The germline V gene encodes CDR1 SEHNR and CDR2 FQNEAQ (reference sequence). J lost 3 bases, V lost 1 base, and 14 bases had no gene match. The CDR3 extends over 18 amino acids. The CDR3 DNA reads as TGTGCCAGCAGCTTAGAGGGTTCGTGGGACAGCAAACACACTGAAGCTTTCTTT. It is translated as CASSLEGSWDSKHTEAFF.

The rearrangement uses TRBV28 and TRBJ2-2; 8 nucleotides agree with TRBD2. Unmatched junction bases numbered 10, after V lost 5 bases and J lost 5 bases. Germline V lookup: CDR1 MDHEN, CDR2 SYDVKM. The CDR3 runs to 16 residues. The CDR3 spells CASSPRLASHTGELFF. The CDR3 bases are TGTGCCAGCAGTCCCAGACTAGCGAGTCATACCGGGGAGCTGTTTTTT.

This clone has only one observation. This chain joins TRBV5-1 and TRBJ1-1, with 7 bases matching TRBD1. After removal of 4 bases from V and 0 bases from J, the junction contained 9 bases not matched to a gene. CDR1 is SGHRS and CDR2 is YFSETQ in the germline V gene. The CDR3 consists of 16 residues. The CDR3 reads CASSRDSLYMNTEAFF. In nucleotides, the CDR3 is TGCGCCAGCAGCAGGGACAGCCTTTACATGAACACTGAAGCTTTCTTT.

The chain uses TRBV28 and TRBJ2-2, with a tentative D call TRBD2 (6 bases). CDR3 size: 14 residues. The germline V gene has CDR1 MDHEN and CDR2 SYDVKM. V lost 8 bases, J lost 4 bases, and 14 bases lay in between. CDR3 nucleotides: TGTGCCAGCGCGGGGCTAGCGACCACCGGGGAGCTGTTTTTT. Encoded protein: CASAGLATTGELFF.

The J gene is TRBJ2-7, the V gene TRBV27, with TRBD1 identical over 9 bases. With V trimmed by 5 bases and J by 6 bases, 2 bases remained unmatched. Germline-derived CDR1 and CDR2 are MNHEY and SMNVEV (reference sequence). CDR3 length: 12 amino acids. As DNA, the CDR3 is TGTGCCAGCAGTGGACAGGGGTCCGAGCAGTACTTC. This gives the protein CASSGQGSEQYF.

This clone was seen a handful of times. This chain links TRBV5-6 with TRBJ1-1, with a weak D call TRBD1 (6 bases). V gave up 0 bases and J gave up 3 bases, with 12 bases separating them. CDR1 and CDR2 (germline): SGHDT, YYEEEE. The length of the CDR3 is 15 residues. CDR3 in amino acids: CASSLAGVGDTEAFF. DNA for the CDR3: TGTGCCAGCAGCTTGGCAGGGGTTGGGGACACTGAAGCTTTCTTT.

The chain carries TRBV14 and TRBJ1-4; tentative D call: TRBD1 (5 bases). This CDR3 contains 15 residues. The V gene's germline CDR1 is SGHDN and CDR2 FVKESK. With 3 bases removed from V and 6 bases from J, the gap between germline ends came to 14 bases. CDR3 sequence: CASSHGTGLDEKLFF. For the CDR3, the DNA is TGTGCCAGCAGCCACGGTACGGGGCTAGATGAAAAACTGTTTTTT.

This chain joins TRBV19 and TRBJ1-5; TRBD1 is a possible D gene (5 bases). The CDR3 length is 17 residues. CDR1 and CDR2 from the germline V gene are LNHDA and SQIVND (reference sequence). V was clipped by 3 bases and J by 0 bases, with 15 bases between them. DNA for the CDR3: TGTGCCAGTAGTATCACGGGGCATTTGCTTAGCAATCAGCCCCAGCATTTT. It codes for CASSITGHLLSNQPQHF.

This CDR3 reads CAWKVGDRETQYF. As DNA, the CDR3 is TGTGCCTGGAAGGTAGGGGATCGGGAGACCCAGTACTTC. The rearrangement joins TRBV30 to TRBJ2-5, with a weak D call TRBD1 (5 bases). V gave up 4 bases and J gave up 5 bases, with 14 bases separating them. CDR3 size: 13 residues. From germline, CDR1 is GTSNPN and CDR2 SVGIG (reference sequence).

This rearrangement joins TRBV5-1 to TRBJ1-4; no definite D call. Germline V gives CDR1 SGHRS, CDR2 YFSETQ. CDR3 size: 14 residues. V was shortened by 2 bases and J by 4 bases, with 9 bases between the two germline ends. The CDR3 bases are TGCGCCAGCAGCTTTGAGACGGGTAATGAAAAACTGTTTTTT. Amino acids: CASSFETGNEKLFF. The variable domain in full, with the rest retrieved from reference TRBV5-1 and TRBJ1-4, is KAGVTQTPRYLIKTRGQQVTLSCSPISGHRSVSWYQQTPGQGLQFLFEYFSETQRNKGNFPGRFSGRQFSNSRSEMNVSTLELGDSALYLCASSFETGNEKLFFGSGTQLSVL.

The chain links TRBV13 to TRBJ1-4; a possible D gene is TRBD1 (6 bases). With 3 bases removed from V and 7 bases from J, the gap between germline ends came to 9 bases. Germline CDR1 is PRHDT and CDR2 is FYEKMQ (reference sequence). This CDR3 contains 13 residues. Here the CDR3 DNA reads TGTGCCAGCAGCTTTCGGGGGCGTGAAAAACTGTTTTTT. It specifies CASSFRGREKLFF.

This clone was detected only once. The gene calls are TRBV5-1 and TRBJ1-1; 8 nucleotides line up with TRBD1. J was trimmed by 1 base and V by 1 base; bases with no gene match: 3. Per germline, CDR1 SGHRS and CDR2 YFSETQ. This CDR3 has 15 amino acids. This chain's CDR3 is CASSLSTGGNTEAFF. CDR3 coding DNA: TGCGCCAGCAGCTTGAGCACAGGGGGGAACACTGAAGCTTTCTTT.

V gene TRBV27 combines with J gene TRBJ2-7, with D possibly matching TRBD2 (6 bases). Germline V gene data show CDR1 as MNHEY and CDR2 as SMNVEV (reference sequence). This CDR3 has 10 amino acids. The germline V and J ends were trimmed by 9 bases and 10 bases, with 13 bases remaining between them. The CDR3 protein is CARPAGLQYF. DNA of the CDR3: TGTGCCAGACCTGCGGGACTTCAGTACTTC.

The gene calls are TRBV30 and TRBJ1-5, with a possible D match to TRBD1 (5 bases). The CDR3 extends over 13 amino acids. Germline CDR1 reads GTSNPN; CDR2 reads SVGIG (reference sequence). The V gene lost 0 bases and the J gene lost 4 bases, with 7 bases spanning the gap. CDR3 sequence: CAWSVEGNQPQHF. CDR3 sequence (DNA): TGTGCCTGGAGTGTAGAGGGGAATCAGCCCCAGCATTTT.

As regards this clone: Mismatch with germline at one junction end may stem from a read error. The chain carries TRBV28 and TRBJ1-6, with a possible D match to TRBD1 (5 bases). In germline, CDR1 is MDHEN, CDR2 SYDVKM. The CDR3 runs to 14 residues. CDR3 sequence: CASRFGGSWSPLHF. The CDR3 DNA sequence: TGTGCCAGCCGTTTCGGGGGGTCTTGGTCACCCCTCCACTTT. The full variable domain, its missing parts supplied by reference TRBV28 and TRBJ1-6, is DVKVTQSSRYLVKRTGEKVFLECVQDMDHENMFWYRQDPGLGLRLIYFSYDVKMKEKGDIPEGYSVSREKKERFSLILESASTNQTSMYLCASRFGGSWSPLHFGNGTRLTVT.